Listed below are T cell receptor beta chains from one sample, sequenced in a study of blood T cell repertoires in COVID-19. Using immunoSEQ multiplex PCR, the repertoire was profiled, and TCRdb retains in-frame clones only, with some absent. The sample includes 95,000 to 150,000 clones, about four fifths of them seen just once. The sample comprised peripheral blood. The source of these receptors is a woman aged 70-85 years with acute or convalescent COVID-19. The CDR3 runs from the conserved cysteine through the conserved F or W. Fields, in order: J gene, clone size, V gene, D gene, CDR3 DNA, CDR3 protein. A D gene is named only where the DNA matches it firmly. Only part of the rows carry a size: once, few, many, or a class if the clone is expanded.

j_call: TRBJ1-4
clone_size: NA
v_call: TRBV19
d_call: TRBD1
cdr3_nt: TGTGCCAGTAGTACCCTCGACAGGGTCCTTAATGAAAAACTGTTTTTT
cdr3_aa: CASSTLDRVLNEKLFF

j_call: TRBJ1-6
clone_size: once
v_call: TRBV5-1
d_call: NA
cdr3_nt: TGCGCCAGCAGCCCGGAGGGTCCTCAAAATAATTCACCCCTCCACTTT
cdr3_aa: CASSPEGPQNNSPLHF

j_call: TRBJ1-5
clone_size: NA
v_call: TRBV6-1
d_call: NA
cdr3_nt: TGTGCCAGCAGTGAAAGGAGATCCGTCTATAGCAATCAGCCCCAGCATTTT
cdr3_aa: CASSERRSVYSNQPQHF

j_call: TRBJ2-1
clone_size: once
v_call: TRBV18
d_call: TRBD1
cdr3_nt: TGTGCCAGCTCCCGGACAGGTTCCCCATCCTACAATGAGCAGTTCTTC
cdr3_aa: CASSRTGSPSYNEQFF

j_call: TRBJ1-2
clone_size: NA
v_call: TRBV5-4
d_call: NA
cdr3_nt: TGTGCCAGCAGCTTGGAGTCAGACTATGGCTACACCTTC
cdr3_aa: CASSLESDYGYTF

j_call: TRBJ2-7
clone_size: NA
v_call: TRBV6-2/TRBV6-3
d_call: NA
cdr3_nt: TGTGCCAGCAGTATTAGCCTTACCTACGAGCAGTACTTC
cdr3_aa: CASSISLTYEQYF

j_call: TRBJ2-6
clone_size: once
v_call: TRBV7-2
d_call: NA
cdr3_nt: TGTGCCAGCAGCTTTTCCACAGCTGGGGCCAACGTCCTGACTTTC
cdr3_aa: CASSFSTAGANVLTF

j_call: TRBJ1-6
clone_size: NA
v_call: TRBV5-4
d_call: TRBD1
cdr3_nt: TGTGCCAGCAGCCAACAGGGGCGGATTAATTCACCCCTCCACTTT
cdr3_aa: CASSQQGRINSPLHF

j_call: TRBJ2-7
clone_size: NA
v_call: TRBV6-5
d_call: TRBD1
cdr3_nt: TGTGCCAGCAAGTTTGGACAGGACTCCTACGAGCAGTACTTC
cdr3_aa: CASKFGQDSYEQYF

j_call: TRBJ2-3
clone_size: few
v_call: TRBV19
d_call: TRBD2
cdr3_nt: TGTGCCAGTAGTTGGGGACTAGCTCGCACAGATACGCAGTATTTT
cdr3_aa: CASSWGLARTDTQYF

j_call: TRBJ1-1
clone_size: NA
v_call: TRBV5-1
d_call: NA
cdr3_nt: TGCGCCAGCAGCTTGGGTTACTCGGGAGAAGCTTTCTTT
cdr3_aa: CASSLGYSGEAFF

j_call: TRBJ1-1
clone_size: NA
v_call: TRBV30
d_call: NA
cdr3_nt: TGTGCCTGGAGTGAACAGGGAGCATCTGAAGCTTTCTTT
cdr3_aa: CAWSEQGASEAFF

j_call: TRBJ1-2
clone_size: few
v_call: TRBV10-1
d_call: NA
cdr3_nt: TGCGCCAGCAGTGAGTCTGGGGCCGCCGGATCCTATGGCTACACCTTC
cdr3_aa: CASSESGAAGSYGYTF

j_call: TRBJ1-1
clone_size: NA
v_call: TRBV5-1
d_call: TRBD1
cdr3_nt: TGCGCCAGCAGCCTGGGGACAGGGGATACTGAAGCTTTCTTT
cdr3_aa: CASSLGTGDTEAFF

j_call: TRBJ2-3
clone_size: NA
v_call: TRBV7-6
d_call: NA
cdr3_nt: TGTGCCAGCAGCGCCGGGGGGCACACAGATACGCAGTATTTT
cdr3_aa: CASSAGGHTDTQYF